One sample yielded the 8 T cell receptor beta chains listed below, sequenced in a study of T cell responses to AZD1222 COVID-19 vaccine (dated by TCRdb to the early 2020s). The intended sense of this specimen's time point label: baseline before first vaccination. The protocol used for the library was the immunoSEQ multiplex PCR assay. TCRdb re-hosts the immuneACCESS table, in-frame sequences only. Its copies lack some clones; in the studies checked, an unresolved V gene accounts for under half of them, and the cause for the rest is not known. In all, the sample holds about 120,000 clones, and more than 80% of those were seen once. Almost 5.5% of the sample belongs to the ten largest clones. Here the sequenced sample was peripheral blood, taken on day 0 of AZD1222 vaccination. The receptors derive from an adult in good health.

This clone was seen only once. The rearrangement uses TRBV19 and TRBJ1-4; TRBD1 is a possible D gene (5 bases). In germline, CDR1 is LNHDA, CDR2 SQIVND (reference sequence). Deletions cut 2 bases from V and 7 bases from J, with 11 bases between. The CDR3 is made up of 14 amino acids. CDR3 region: CASSIIWGPEKLFF. The DNA of the CDR3 is TGTGCCAGTAGTATAATATGGGGACCTGAAAAACTGTTTTTT.

A remark on this clone: No conserved phenylalanine or tryptophan is present at the end of the CDR3, so a read error is the likely explanation. The DNA is left out, because the CDR3 cannot be placed on it with certainty; the CDR3 is given as TCRdb lists it. V is TRBV11-2 and J is TRBJ2-7; TRBD1 is taken as the D call from the table, unchecked against the DNA. The CDR3 region is 12 residues in length, termini included. CDR1 is SGHAT, CDR2 FQNNGV, per germline. CDR3 region: CASSLGTRPTDM.

V usage is TRBV18 and J usage is TRBJ1-1; D remains unclear. V gave up 8 bases and J gave up 1 base, with 14 bases separating them. CDR1 is KGHSH and CDR2 is LQKENI in the germline V gene. The CDR3 is made up of 14 amino acids. The CDR3 DNA follows: TGTGCCAGCGGAAGCCAGCCCGCGAACACTGAAGCTTTCTTT. Encoded protein: CASGSQPANTEAFF.

In this sample, this clone turned up once. V usage is TRBV21-1 and J usage is TRBJ2-7; TRBD2 is the table's D call, not checked against the DNA. TRBV21-1 represents a pseudogene. The CDR3 has 14 amino acids. The CDR3 spells CARLWGLPLYEQYF. As DNA, the CDR3 is TGTGCCAGGCTATGGGGACTCCCCCTCTACGAGCAGTACTTC.

In DNA form, the CDR3 reads TGTGCCACCAGCAGAGGACAGAGGGTCAATGAGCAGTTCTTC. It is translated as CATSRGQRVNEQFF. The rearrangement uses TRBV15 and TRBJ2-1; D may correspond to TRBD1 or TRBD2 (5 bases each). Germline V lookup: CDR1 LNHNV, CDR2 YYDKDF (reference sequence). This CDR3 is built from 14 residues. Trimming took off 1 base at V and 6 bases at J, with 10 bases between the two ends.

V is TRBV6-5 and J is TRBJ1-5; D unresolved. Deletions cut 0 bases from V and 4 bases from J, with 4 bases between. The CDR3 totals 13 residues. Per germline, CDR1 MNHEY and CDR2 SVGAGI. The CDR3 region is CASSYSLNQPQHF. The CDR3 DNA follows: TGTGCCAGCAGTTACTCTCTTAATCAGCCCCAGCATTTT.

The V gene is TRBV7-9, the J gene TRBJ2-2; D is perhaps TRBD1 or TRBD2 (5 bases each). This CDR3 region has 15 residues. In germline, CDR1 is SEHNR, CDR2 FQNEAQ (reference sequence). V was shortened by 1 base and J by 6 bases, with 12 bases between the two germline ends. The CDR3 DNA reads TGTGCCAGCAGCTTAGTACGGGGACGCCCCGGGGAGCTGTTTTTT. Translated: CASSLVRGRPGELFF.

This clone showed up just a few times. The rearrangement joins TRBV4-1 to TRBJ2-3; 15 bases match TRBD2. The V gene end was trimmed by 0 bases and the J gene end by 1 base; junction bases not matched to a gene: 5. The CDR3 is 19 residues long. Germline V gives CDR1 MGHRA, CDR2 YSYEKL. CDR3 sequence (DNA): TGCGCCAGCAGCCAAGAAGGGACTAGCGGGAGGTCTCGCACAGATACGCAGTATTTT. This translates into CASSQEGTSGRSRTDTQYF.